Reported below is one T cell receptor (beta chain). These data are taken from a study of blood T cell repertoires in COVID-19. Study background: PBMCs, B-cell-depleted T cells, or T cells provided the cDNA or gDNA that made up the material.

This CDR3 spans 13 amino acids. The V gene end was trimmed by 3 bases and the J gene end by 4 bases; junction bases not matched to a gene: 1. Repertoires were generated with immunoSEQ multiplex PCR, while TCRdb's copy carries only in-frame clones and drops some. The table records approximately 97,000 clones, 75% to 95% of them present only once. The sequence came from a young man with acute or convalescent COVID-19. Sequencing used peripheral blood. This sequence joins TRBV12-3 or TRBV12-4 and TRBJ2-3; 7 bases agree with TRBD2. The CDR3 here is CASSFAGADTQYF. DNA of the CDR3: TGTGCCAGCAGTTTCGCGGGGGCAGATACGCAGTATTTT.